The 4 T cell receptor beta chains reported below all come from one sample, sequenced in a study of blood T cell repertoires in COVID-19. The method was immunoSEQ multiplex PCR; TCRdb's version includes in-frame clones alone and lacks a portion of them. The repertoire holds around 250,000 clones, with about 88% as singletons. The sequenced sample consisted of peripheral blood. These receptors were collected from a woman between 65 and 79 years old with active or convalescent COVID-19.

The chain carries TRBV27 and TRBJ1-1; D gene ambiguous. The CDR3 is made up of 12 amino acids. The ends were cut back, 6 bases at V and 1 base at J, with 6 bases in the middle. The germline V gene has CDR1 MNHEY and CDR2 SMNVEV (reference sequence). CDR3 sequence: CASRNGNTEAFF. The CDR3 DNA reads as TGTGCCAGCAGGAACGGGAACACTGAAGCTTTCTTT.

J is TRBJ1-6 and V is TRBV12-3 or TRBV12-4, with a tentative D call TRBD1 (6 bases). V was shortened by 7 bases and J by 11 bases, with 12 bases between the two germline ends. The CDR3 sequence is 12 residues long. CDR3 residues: CASTRGGTPLHF. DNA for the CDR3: TGTGCCAGCACTCGAGGGGGAACACCCCTCCACTTT.

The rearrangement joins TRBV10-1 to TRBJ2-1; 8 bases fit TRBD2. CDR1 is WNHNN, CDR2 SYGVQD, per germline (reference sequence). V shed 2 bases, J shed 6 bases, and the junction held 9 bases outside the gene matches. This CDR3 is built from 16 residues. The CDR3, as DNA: TGCGCCAGCAGTGAGATGGCGGGGGGCGTCGGCAATGAGCAGTTCTTC. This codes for CASSEMAGGVGNEQFF.

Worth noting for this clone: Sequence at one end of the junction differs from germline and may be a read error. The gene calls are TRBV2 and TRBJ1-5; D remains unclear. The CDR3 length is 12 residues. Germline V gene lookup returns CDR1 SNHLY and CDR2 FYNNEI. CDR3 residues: CASRDSDQPQHF. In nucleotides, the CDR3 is TGTGCCAGCCGTGATTCAGATCAGCCCCAGCATTTT.